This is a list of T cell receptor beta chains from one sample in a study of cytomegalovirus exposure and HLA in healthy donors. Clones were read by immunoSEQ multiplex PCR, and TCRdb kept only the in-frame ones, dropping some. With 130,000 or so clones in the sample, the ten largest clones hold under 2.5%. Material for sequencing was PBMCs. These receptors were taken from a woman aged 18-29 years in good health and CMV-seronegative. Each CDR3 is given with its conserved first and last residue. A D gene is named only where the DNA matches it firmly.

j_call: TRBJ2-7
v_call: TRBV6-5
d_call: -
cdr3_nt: TGTGCCAGCAGTTTACTCGGGTGGGGGGGCAAGGACGAGCAGTACTTC
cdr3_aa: CASSLLGWGGKDEQYF

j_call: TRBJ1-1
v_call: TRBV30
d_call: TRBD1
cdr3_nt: TGTGCCTTGCAGGGGGTGAACACTGAAGCTTTCTTT
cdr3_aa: CALQGVNTEAFF

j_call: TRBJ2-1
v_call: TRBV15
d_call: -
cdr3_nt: TGTGCCACCAGCCCCCCTACCCACAATGAGCAGTTCTTC
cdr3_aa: CATSPPTHNEQFF

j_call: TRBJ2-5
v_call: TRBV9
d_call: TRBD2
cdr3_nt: TGTGCCAGCAGTGGCGGGAGAGCACTCCTCGAGACCCAGTACTTC
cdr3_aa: CASSGGRALLETQYF

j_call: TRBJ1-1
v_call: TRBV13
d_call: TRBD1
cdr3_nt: TGTGCCAGCAGCTCCCCTAGGACAGGGGGAGGCACTGAAGCTTTCTTT
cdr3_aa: CASSSPRTGGGTEAFF

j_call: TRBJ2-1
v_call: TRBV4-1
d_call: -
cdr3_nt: TGCGCCAGCAGCCGCCTCAGCCCGGGTAGCGAGCGAGTGAATGAGCAGTTCTTC
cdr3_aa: CASSRLSPGSERVNEQFF

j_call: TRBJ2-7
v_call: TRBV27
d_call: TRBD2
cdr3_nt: TGTGCCAGCAGTTATAGCGGGAGGATTTACGAGCAGTACTTC
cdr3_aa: CASSYSGRIYEQYF

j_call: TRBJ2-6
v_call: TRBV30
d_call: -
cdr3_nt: TGTGCCTGGAGCGCTGACAGCTCTGGGGCCAACGTCCTGACTTTC
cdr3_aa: CAWSADSSGANVLTF

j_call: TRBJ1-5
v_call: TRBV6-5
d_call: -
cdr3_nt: TGTGCCAGCAGCCGGACAGCGACCAGCAATCAGCCCCAGCATTTT
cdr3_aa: CASSRTATSNQPQHF

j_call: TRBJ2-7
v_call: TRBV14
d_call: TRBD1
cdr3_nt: TGTGCCACCAGTCAGGGGGCTCCCTACGAGCAGTACTTC
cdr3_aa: CATSQGAPYEQYF

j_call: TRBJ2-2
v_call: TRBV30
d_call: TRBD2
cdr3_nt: TGTGCCGCCCGACTAGCGGGGAGGGACACTGGGGAGCTGTTTTTT
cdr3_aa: CAARLAGRDTGELFF

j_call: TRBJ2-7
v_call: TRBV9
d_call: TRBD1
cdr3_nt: TGTGCCAGCAGCCAAGGGGACAGTCCCTACGAGCAGTACTTC
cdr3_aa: CASSQGDSPYEQYF

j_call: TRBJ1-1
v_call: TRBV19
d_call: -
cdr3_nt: TGTGCCAGTAGTATAGGGGCTGGACAACAGAACACTGAAGCTTTCTTT
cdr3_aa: CASSIGAGQQNTEAFF

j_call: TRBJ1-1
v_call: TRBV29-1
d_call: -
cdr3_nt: TGCAGCGTTCCGCGACGGGAATACATGAACACTGAAGCTTTCTTT
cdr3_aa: CSVPRREYMNTEAFF

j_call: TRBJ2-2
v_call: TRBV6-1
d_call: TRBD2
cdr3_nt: TGTGCCAGCAGTGGCCGACTAGCGGGAGGGACTGCGAACACCGGGCAGCTGTTTTTT
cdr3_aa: CASSGRLAGGTANTGQLFF

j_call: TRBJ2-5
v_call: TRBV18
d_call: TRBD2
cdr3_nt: TGTGCCAGCTCACCACCGACGCTAGCGGGAGAAGAGACCCAGTACTTC
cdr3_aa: CASSPPTLAGEETQYF

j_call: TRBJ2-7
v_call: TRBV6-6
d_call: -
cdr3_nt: TGTGCCAGCAGTTACTCCCCAAACGAGCAGTACTTC
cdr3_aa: CASSYSPNEQYF

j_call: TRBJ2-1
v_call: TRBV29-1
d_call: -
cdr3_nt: TGCAGCGTTGTTGATAGCTCCTACAATGAGCAGTTCTTC
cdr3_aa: CSVVDSSYNEQFF

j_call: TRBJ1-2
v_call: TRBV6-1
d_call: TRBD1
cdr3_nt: TGTGCCAGCAGTACGGAAGGACAGGTTAACTATGGCTACACCTTC
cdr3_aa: CASSTEGQVNYGYTF

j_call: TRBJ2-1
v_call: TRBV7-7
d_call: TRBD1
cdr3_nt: TGTGCCAGCACGGCGACAGGGGAGAATGAGCAGTTCTTC
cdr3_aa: CASTATGENEQFF

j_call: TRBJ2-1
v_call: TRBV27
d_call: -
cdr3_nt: TGTGCCAGCAGTTCCCTCGGACAGAAGTACAATGAGCAGTTCTTC
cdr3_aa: CASSSLGQKYNEQFF

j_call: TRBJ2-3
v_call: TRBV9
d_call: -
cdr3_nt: TGTGCCAGCAGCGAACAGGGTCCAGATACGCAGTATTTT
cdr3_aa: CASSEQGPDTQYF

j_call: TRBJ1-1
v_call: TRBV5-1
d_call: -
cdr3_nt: TGCGCCAGCAGGTTGAGTCCCCAGGGGCTTGCTGAAGCTTTCTTT
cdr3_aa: CASRLSPQGLAEAFF

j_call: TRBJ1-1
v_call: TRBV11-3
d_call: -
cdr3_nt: TGTGCCAGCAGCTTGTATACTGAAGCTTTCTTT
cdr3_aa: CASSLYTEAFF

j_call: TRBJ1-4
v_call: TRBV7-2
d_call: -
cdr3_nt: TGTGCCAGCAGCTTAGGGACAGCTTCAAACGAAAAACTGTTTTTT
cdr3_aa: CASSLGTASNEKLFF

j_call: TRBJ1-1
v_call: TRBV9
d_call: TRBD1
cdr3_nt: TGTGCCAGCAGTGCAGGGGGAGAAGCTTTCTTT
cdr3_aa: CASSAGGEAFF

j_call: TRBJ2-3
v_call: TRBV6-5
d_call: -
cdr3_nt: TGTGCCAGCAGTTTCCGAGATACGCAGTATTTT
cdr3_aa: CASSFRDTQYF

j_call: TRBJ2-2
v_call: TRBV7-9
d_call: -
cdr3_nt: TGTGCCAGCAGCTCTCAATCACTCCCAAGTATTTCCGCCGGGGAGCTGTTTTTT
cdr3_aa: CASSSQSLPSISAGELFF

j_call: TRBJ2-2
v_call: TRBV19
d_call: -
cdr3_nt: TGTGCCAGTAGTGCCCCAGGGGCCGGGGAGCTGTTTTTT
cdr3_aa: CASSAPGAGELFF

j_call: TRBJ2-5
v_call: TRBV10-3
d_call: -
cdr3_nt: TGTGCCATCAGTGATAGACAGGCTCAGACGGAGACCCAGTACTTC
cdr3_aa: CAISDRQAQTETQYF

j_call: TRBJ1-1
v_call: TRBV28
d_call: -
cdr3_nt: TGTGCCAGCAGTTTAGTTTCTGCCGGTGACACTGAAGCTTTCTTT
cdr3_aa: CASSLVSAGDTEAFF

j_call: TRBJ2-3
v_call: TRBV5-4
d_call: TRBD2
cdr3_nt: TGTGCCAGCATCCCCCCGGGAGGACTACAGACAGATACGCAGTATTTT
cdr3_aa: CASIPPGGLQTDTQYF

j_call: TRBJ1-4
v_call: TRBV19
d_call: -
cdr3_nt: TGTGCCAGTAGTATAGGAGGCAGCCGTACGACTAATGAAAAACTGTTTTTT
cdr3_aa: CASSIGGSRTTNEKLFF

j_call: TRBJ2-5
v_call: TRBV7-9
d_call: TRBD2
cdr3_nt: TGTGCCAGCAGCTCCCATCGTAGCGGGAGGTCGGAGGGGGAGACCCAGTACTTC
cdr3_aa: CASSSHRSGRSEGETQYF

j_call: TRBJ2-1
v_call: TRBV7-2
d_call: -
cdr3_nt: TGTGCCAGCAGCTTAGGTCTAGCCGGCTCCTACAATGAGCAGTTCTTC
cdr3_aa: CASSLGLAGSYNEQFF

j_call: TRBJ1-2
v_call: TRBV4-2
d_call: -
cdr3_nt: TGTGCCAGCAGCCAAGATATTAAGATGAACGGGTATGGCTACACCTTC
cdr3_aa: CASSQDIKMNGYGYTF

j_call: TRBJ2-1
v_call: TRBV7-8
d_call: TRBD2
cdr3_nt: TGTGCCAGCAGCTCGAAATCTAGCGGGGGATACAATGAGCAGTTCTTC
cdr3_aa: CASSSKSSGGYNEQFF

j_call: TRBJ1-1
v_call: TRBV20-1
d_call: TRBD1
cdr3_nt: TGCAGTGCGGACAGGGCCACTGAAGCTTTCTTT
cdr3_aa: CSADRATEAFF

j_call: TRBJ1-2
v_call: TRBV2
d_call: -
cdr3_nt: TGTGCCAGCAGTGAAGGGACAGCCCTGAATGGCTACACCTTC
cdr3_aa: CASSEGTALNGYTF

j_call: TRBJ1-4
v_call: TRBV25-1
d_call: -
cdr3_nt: TGTGCCAGCAGTGAACCAGGGATCATAACTAATGAAAAACTGTTTTTT
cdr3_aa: CASSEPGIITNEKLFF

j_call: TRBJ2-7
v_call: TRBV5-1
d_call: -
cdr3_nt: TGCGCCAGCAGCTTCACTAGTTCCGAGCAGTACTTC
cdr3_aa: CASSFTSSEQYF

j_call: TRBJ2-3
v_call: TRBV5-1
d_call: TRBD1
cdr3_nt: TGCGCCAGCAGCTTGGGAGGGACAGGGGAATCTACGCAGTATTTT
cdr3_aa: CASSLGGTGESTQYF

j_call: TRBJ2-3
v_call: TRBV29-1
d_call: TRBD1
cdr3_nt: TGCAGCGCGTCCGGGACAGGGGGCGCAGATACGCAGTATTTT
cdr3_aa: CSASGTGGADTQYF

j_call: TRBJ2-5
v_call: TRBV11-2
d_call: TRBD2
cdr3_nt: TGTGCCAGCAGCTTAGGGTTAGCGGGGAGGAGAGAGACCCAGTACTTC
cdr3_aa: CASSLGLAGRRETQYF

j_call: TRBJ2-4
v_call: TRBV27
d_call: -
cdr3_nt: TGTGCCAGCAAAACGGAGGGAAGGGAGAACATTCAGTACTTC
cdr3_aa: CASKTEGRENIQYF

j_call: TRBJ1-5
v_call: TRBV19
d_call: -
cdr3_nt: TGTGCCAGTAGCTGGGCGGGGGGCGATAGCAATCAGCCCCAGCATTTT
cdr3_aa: CASSWAGGDSNQPQHF

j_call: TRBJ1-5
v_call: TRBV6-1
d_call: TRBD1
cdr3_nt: TGTGCCAGCAGTGACCCAGGGGGCAGGCAGCCCCAGCATTTT
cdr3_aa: CASSDPGGRQPQHF

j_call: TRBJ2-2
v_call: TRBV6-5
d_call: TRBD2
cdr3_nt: TGTGCCAGCAGAGGACTAGCGGAGTCAGAGGGGGAGCTGTTTTTT
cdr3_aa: CASRGLAESEGELFF

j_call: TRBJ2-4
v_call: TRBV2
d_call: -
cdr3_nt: TGTGCCAGCAGTGAACAGGGAAGGGGAAACATTCAGTACTTC
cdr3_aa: CASSEQGRGNIQYF

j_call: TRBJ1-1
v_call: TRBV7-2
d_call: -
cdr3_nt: TGTGCCAGCAGCTTAGAAGGGGCCCGAACTGAAGCTTTCTTT
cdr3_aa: CASSLEGARTEAFF

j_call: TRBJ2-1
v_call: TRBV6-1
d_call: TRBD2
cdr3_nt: TGTGCCAGCAGTCCGACTAGCGGGTCCCCCAATGAGCAGTTCTTC
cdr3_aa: CASSPTSGSPNEQFF